This T cell receptor (beta chain) is drawn from a study of T cell responses to AZD1222 COVID-19 vaccine. Trimming at V came to 7 bases and at J to 10 bases, leaving 7 bases not matched to a gene. There are 13 residues in the CDR3. The protocol was immunoSEQ multiplex PCR, while the TCRdb copy is restricted to in-frame clones and leaves out a portion. The table lists 100,000 to 150,000 clones, approximately 86% of them singletons. The sequence was obtained from an adult in good health. V gene TRBV12-3 or TRBV12-4 combines with J gene TRBJ2-1; 10 nucleotides agree with TRBD2. Here the sequenced sample was peripheral blood, taken on day 0 of AZD1222 vaccination. The CDR3 sequence: CASTTSGVKEQFF. Written as DNA, the CDR3 is TGTGCCAGCACTACTAGCGGGGTAAAAGAGCAGTTCTTC.